Listed below are T cell receptor beta chains from one sample, sequenced in a study of T cells in Graves' hyperthyroidism and ophthalmopathy. From the multiplex PCR reads, TCRdb called clonotypes with MiXCR, one entry per CDR3 protein. The sample yields around 300,000 distinct CDR3 sequences, approximately 14% seen once. Sequencing used blood. All receptors derive from a woman aged 40 to 50 with Graves' ophthalmopathy. Each CDR3 is given with its conserved first and last residue. Each record gives: CDR3 length, D gene, V gene, J gene, clone size, CDR3 protein, CDR3 DNA. The D gene is left open where the match is weak. Part of the rows lack a size; the others show once, few, many or a class for expanded clones.

len: 13
d_gene: NA
v_gene: TRBV19
j_gene: TRBJ1-1
abundance: many
CDR3aa: CASIQPMNTEAFF
CDR3nt: TGTGCCAGCATACAGCCCATGAACACTGAAGCTTTCTTT

len: 13
d_gene: NA
v_gene: TRBV20-1
j_gene: TRBJ1-1
abundance: few
CDR3aa: CSARPRGDTEAFF
CDR3nt: TGCAGTGCTAGGCCTAGGGGGGACACTGAAGCTTTCTTT

len: 15
d_gene: NA
v_gene: TRBV28
j_gene: TRBJ1-1
abundance: many
CDR3aa: CASSLMGWVGTEAFF
CDR3nt: TGTGCCAGCAGTTTAATGGGGTGGGTCGGAACTGAAGCTTTCTTT

len: 15
d_gene: TRBD1
v_gene: TRBV5-4
j_gene: TRBJ2-7
abundance: NA
CDR3aa: CASSSTGTGGYEQYF
CDR3nt: TGTGCCAGCAGCTCAACCGGGACAGGGGGCTACGAGCAGTACTTC

len: 15
d_gene: TRBD2
v_gene: TRBV20-1
j_gene: TRBJ2-3
abundance: NA
CDR3aa: CSEQTRLAPPDTQYF
CDR3nt: TGCAGTGAACAAACTAGACTAGCTCCTCCAGATACGCAGTATTTT

len: 17
d_gene: NA
v_gene: TRBV6-1
j_gene: TRBJ2-2
abundance: many
CDR3aa: CASSYSTGDPNTGELFF
CDR3nt: TGTGCCAGCAGTTATAGCACGGGGGACCCGAACACCGGGGAGCTGTTTTTT

len: 13
d_gene: NA
v_gene: TRBV7-8
j_gene: TRBJ1-4
abundance: NA
CDR3aa: CASSREAEEKLFF
CDR3nt: TGTGCCAGCAGCAGGGAGGCGGAGGAAAAACTGTTTTTT

len: 13
d_gene: NA
v_gene: TRBV2
j_gene: TRBJ1-1
abundance: many
CDR3aa: CASSVPPATEAFF
CDR3nt: TGTGCCAGCAGTGTCCCCCCGGCGACTGAAGCTTTCTTT

len: 13
d_gene: NA
v_gene: TRBV20-1
j_gene: TRBJ1-1
abundance: NA
CDR3aa: CSAIPDTNTEAFF
CDR3nt: TGCAGTGCTATCCCGGACACCAACACTGAAGCTTTCTTT

len: 15
d_gene: TRBD2
v_gene: TRBV5-8
j_gene: TRBJ2-7
abundance: NA
CDR3aa: CASSKGGLEGYEQYF
CDR3nt: TGTGCCAGCAGCAAGGGGGGACTAGAGGGCTACGAGCAGTACTTC

len: 15
d_gene: TRBD2
v_gene: TRBV10-2
j_gene: TRBJ2-3
abundance: many
CDR3aa: CASSPSGGHPDTQYF
CDR3nt: TGCGCCAGCAGCCCTAGCGGGGGGCACCCAGATACGCAGTATTTT

len: 16
d_gene: TRBD2
v_gene: TRBV12-3/TRBV12-4
j_gene: TRBJ2-1
abundance: NA
CDR3aa: CASSWGGLAGYNEQFF
CDR3nt: TGTGCCAGCAGTTGGGGGGGACTAGCGGGGTACAATGAGCAGTTCTTC

len: 14
d_gene: NA
v_gene: TRBV5-1
j_gene: TRBJ2-5
abundance: NA
CDR3aa: CASREQMKRETQYF
CDR3nt: TGCGCCAGCAGGGAACAGATGAAAAGGGAGACCCAGTACTTC

len: 16
d_gene: TRBD2
v_gene: TRBV14
j_gene: TRBJ2-1
abundance: many
CDR3aa: CASSSGLAGGPVEQFF
CDR3nt: TGTGCCAGCAGCTCGGGACTAGCGGGGGGGCCTGTTGAGCAGTTCTTC

len: 15
d_gene: NA
v_gene: TRBV12-3/TRBV12-4
j_gene: TRBJ1-2
abundance: many
CDR3aa: CASSFGTRANYGYTF
CDR3nt: TGTGCCAGCAGTTTCGGGACCAGGGCTAACTATGGCTACACCTTC

len: 14
d_gene: NA
v_gene: TRBV3-1
j_gene: TRBJ1-3
abundance: many
CDR3aa: CASSQGRGGNTIYF
CDR3nt: TGTGCCAGCAGCCAAGGCAGGGGAGGAAACACCATATATTTT

len: 15
d_gene: TRBD2
v_gene: TRBV2
j_gene: TRBJ2-3
abundance: many
CDR3aa: CASSFLAGVTDTQYF
CDR3nt: TGTGCCAGCAGTTTCCTAGCGGGAGTCACAGATACGCAGTATTTT

len: 13
d_gene: NA
v_gene: TRBV27
j_gene: TRBJ1-1
abundance: many
CDR3aa: CASSLYSITEAFF
CDR3nt: TGTGCCAGCAGTTTGTACAGCATTACTGAAGCTTTCTTT

len: 12
d_gene: NA
v_gene: TRBV20-1
j_gene: TRBJ2-7
abundance: many
CDR3aa: CSALSGAYEQYF
CDR3nt: TGCAGTGCGTTAAGCGGAGCCTACGAGCAGTACTTC

len: 14
d_gene: TRBD2
v_gene: TRBV20-1
j_gene: TRBJ2-1
abundance: many
CDR3aa: CSATTSGPYNEQFF
CDR3nt: TGCAGTGCTACGACTAGCGGACCATACAATGAGCAGTTCTTC

len: 14
d_gene: NA
v_gene: TRBV28
j_gene: TRBJ1-2
abundance: NA
CDR3aa: CASSHQLVGYGYTF
CDR3nt: TGTGCCAGCAGTCATCAGCTTGTTGGCTATGGCTACACCTTC

len: 17
d_gene: TRBD1
v_gene: TRBV29-1
j_gene: TRBJ1-2
abundance: NA
CDR3aa: CSVEIAGQRFTNYGYTF
CDR3nt: TGCAGCGTTGAAATTGCGGGACAGCGGTTCACTAACTATGGCTACACCTTC

len: 16
d_gene: NA
v_gene: TRBV24-1
j_gene: TRBJ2-3
abundance: many
CDR3aa: CATSDPGTTSTDTQYF
CDR3nt: TGTGCCACCAGTGACCCCGGGACCACCAGCACAGATACGCAGTATTTT

len: 15
d_gene: TRBD1
v_gene: TRBV2
j_gene: TRBJ2-1
abundance: many
CDR3aa: CASSVGQDGYNEQFF
CDR3nt: TGTGCCAGCAGTGTTGGACAGGACGGGTACAATGAGCAGTTCTTC

len: 16
d_gene: NA
v_gene: TRBV13
j_gene: TRBJ2-3
abundance: few
CDR3aa: CASNNPRGSAGDTQYF
CDR3nt: TGTGCCTCGAATAACCCCAGGGGCTCGGCGGGAGATACGCAGTATTTT

len: 11
d_gene: NA
v_gene: TRBV29-1
j_gene: TRBJ2-5
abundance: many
CDR3aa: CSGDMGETQYF
CDR3nt: TGCAGCGGGGACATGGGGGAGACCCAGTACTTC

len: 15
d_gene: TRBD1
v_gene: TRBV10-2
j_gene: TRBJ1-1
abundance: many
CDR3aa: CASRDNRDRGDEAFF
CDR3nt: TGCGCCAGCAGAGATAACCGGGACAGGGGAGATGAAGCTTTCTTT

len: 13
d_gene: NA
v_gene: TRBV19
j_gene: TRBJ2-7
abundance: NA
CDR3aa: CASSATASYEQYF
CDR3nt: TGTGCCAGTAGTGCGACGGCCTCCTACGAGCAGTACTTC

len: 14
d_gene: TRBD1
v_gene: TRBV6-1
j_gene: TRBJ1-2
abundance: many
CDR3aa: CASSLPSGGDGYTF
CDR3nt: TGTGCCAGCAGCCTCCCCTCAGGGGGCGATGGCTACACCTTC

len: 13
d_gene: NA
v_gene: TRBV20-1
j_gene: TRBJ1-1
abundance: NA
CDR3aa: CSASLTGGTEAFF
CDR3nt: TGCAGTGCTAGTCTGACGGGGGGGACTGAAGCTTTCTTT

len: 15
d_gene: NA
v_gene: TRBV11-3
j_gene: TRBJ1-3
abundance: many
CDR3aa: CASSLNPAAGNTIYF
CDR3nt: TGTGCCAGCAGCTTAAACCCGGCGGCTGGAAACACCATATATTTT

len: 15
d_gene: TRBD1
v_gene: TRBV10-1
j_gene: TRBJ2-1
abundance: many
CDR3aa: CASSGQGLSYNEQFF
CDR3nt: TGCGCCAGCAGTGGACAGGGGCTGTCCTACAATGAGCAGTTCTTC

len: 14
d_gene: NA
v_gene: TRBV15
j_gene: TRBJ2-5
abundance: NA
CDR3aa: CATSRDRVQETQYF
CDR3nt: TGTGCCACCAGCAGAGACAGGGTCCAAGAGACCCAGTACTTC

len: 19
d_gene: TRBD2
v_gene: TRBV28
j_gene: TRBJ2-1
abundance: many
CDR3aa: CASSLLLAGGVLSYNEQFF
CDR3nt: TGTGCCAGCAGTTTACTACTAGCGGGAGGTGTTCTAAGCTACAATGAGCAGTTCTTC

len: 13
d_gene: NA
v_gene: TRBV29-1
j_gene: TRBJ2-7
abundance: many
CDR3aa: CSVLRPLSAGQYF
CDR3nt: TGCAGCGTCCTGCGGCCATTATCCGCCGGGCAGTACTTC